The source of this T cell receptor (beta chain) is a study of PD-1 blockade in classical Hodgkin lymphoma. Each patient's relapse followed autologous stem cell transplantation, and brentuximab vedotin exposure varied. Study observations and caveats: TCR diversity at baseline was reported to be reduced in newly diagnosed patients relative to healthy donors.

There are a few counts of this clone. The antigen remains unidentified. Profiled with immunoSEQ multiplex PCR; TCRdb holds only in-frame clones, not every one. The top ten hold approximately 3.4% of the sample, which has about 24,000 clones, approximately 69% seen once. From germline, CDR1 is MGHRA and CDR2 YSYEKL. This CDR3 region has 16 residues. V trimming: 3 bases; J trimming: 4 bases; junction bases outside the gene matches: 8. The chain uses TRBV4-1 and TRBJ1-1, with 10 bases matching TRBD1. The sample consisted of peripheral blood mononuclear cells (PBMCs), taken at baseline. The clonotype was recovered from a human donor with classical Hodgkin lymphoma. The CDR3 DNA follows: TGCGCCAGCAGCCATAGTCAGGACAGGGGGACCACTGAAGCTTTCTTT. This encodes CASSHSQDRGTTEAFF.